The 2 T cell receptor beta chains given below trace back to one sample, sequenced in a study of regulatory T cells in long-lasting Graves disease. Arm-PCR of CDR3 regions and iRepertoire HTBI primers were the basis on which TCR beta libraries were built. TCRdb redid the calling of the multiplex PCR reads with MiXCR, one entry per CDR3 protein. The sample lists 500,000 to 700,000 distinct CDR3 sequences; around 17% were seen once. Time point given: newly diagnosed GD, antithyroid drugs for less than 3 months. PBMCs provided the RNA from which the TCR library was made. These data were also reused for a study on T cells in Graves' hyperthyroidism and ophthalmopathy.

This specimen consisted of peripheral blood mononuclear cells (PBMCs), obtained at new diagnosis, from a patient treated with antithyroid drugs. The receptors stem from a woman in her thirties with Graves disease.

V gene TRBV7-9 combines with J gene TRBJ2-7; D perhaps matches TRBD2 (5 bases). Germline CDR1 reads SEHNR; CDR2 reads FQNEAQ (reference sequence). Between the trimmed V and J ends, which lost 1 base and 2 bases, there was a span of 12 bases. The CDR3 extends over 15 amino acids. Here the CDR3 reads CASSLVVGSAYEQYF. CDR3 sequence (DNA): TGTGCCAGCAGCTTAGTGGTAGGGAGCGCCTACGAGCAGTACTTC.

The chain links TRBV6-2 or TRBV6-3 to TRBJ2-1; the D gene is possibly TRBD2 (6 bases). This CDR3 is built from 16 residues. The germline V and J ends were trimmed by 5 bases and 5 bases, with 19 bases remaining between them. Germline values: CDR1 MNHEY, CDR2 SVGEGT. The CDR3 loop reads CASSPGRAGTHNEQFF. CDR3 coding DNA: TGTGCCAGCAGTCCCGGTAGGGCAGGGACTCACAATGAGCAGTTCTTC.